Below, one T cell receptor beta chain is given with its context. Its specificity is not known. CD45RO-negative, CCR7-selected cells formed the naive CD8 fraction, which excluded terminally differentiated effector memory CD45RA+ cells. The sample comes from a study of shared clonotypes between healthy human individuals. This CDR3 spans 14 amino acids. With 1 base removed from V and 5 bases from J, the gap between germline ends came to 12 bases. Germline V lookup: CDR1 MNHEY, CDR2 SVGAGI. Study-level results: Lower generation probabilities were found for non-shared clonotypes than for those shared by all four donors.

Method: immunoSEQ multiplex PCR; TCRdb's copy keeps in-frame clones and lacks some. The data show about 2 million clones, roughly 94% seen once. The specimen was naive CD8+ T cells sorted from blood. This chain links TRBV6-5 with TRBJ2-7, with a possible D match to TRBD2 (5 bases). This clonotype originated in a man younger than 35 in good health. Here the CDR3 DNA reads TGTGCCAGCAGTTACTTCGTGGGAGTCAACGAGCAGTACTTC. This gives the protein CASSYFVGVNEQYF.